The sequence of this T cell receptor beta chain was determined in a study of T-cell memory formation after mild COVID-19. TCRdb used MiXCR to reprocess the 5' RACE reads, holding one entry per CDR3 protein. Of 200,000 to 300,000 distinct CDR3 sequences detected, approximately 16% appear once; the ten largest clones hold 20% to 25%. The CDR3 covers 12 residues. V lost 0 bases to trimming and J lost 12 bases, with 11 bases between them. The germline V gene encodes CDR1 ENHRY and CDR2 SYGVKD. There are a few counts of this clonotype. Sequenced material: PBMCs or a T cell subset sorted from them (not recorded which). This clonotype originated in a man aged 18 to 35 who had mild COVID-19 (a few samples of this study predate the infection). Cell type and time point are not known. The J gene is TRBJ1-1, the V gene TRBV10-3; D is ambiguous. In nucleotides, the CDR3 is TGTGCCATCAGTGAGTCGTTGGGAGAGACTTTCTTT. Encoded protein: CAISESLGETFF.